The 18 T cell receptor beta chains below come from one sample, sequenced in a study of naive and memory T cell subsets. Sample treatment: skin biopsy from PPD injection site in Mantoux-positive individual. An oligonucleotide containing a UMI was ligated to the 3' end of TCR cDNA. The SP2 primer and nested alpha and beta constant region primers amplified ligated cDNA in four rounds. TCRdb independently ran MiXCR on the UMI-ligation and nested PCR reads; one entry per CDR3 protein. This table has approximately 21,000 distinct CDR3 sequences, 6% appearing once. This specimen was skin, taken from a tuberculin skin test site. The origin of the receptors is an adult in good health.

This CDR3 reads CASSLGATSVNEKLFF. DNA for the CDR3: TGTGCCAGCAGCTTGGGGGCTACCTCGGTCAATGAAAAACTGTTTTTT. The chain links TRBV5-6 to TRBJ1-4, with D hard to call. The CDR3 covers 16 residues. V was shortened by 0 bases and J by 5 bases, with 14 bases between the two germline ends. The V gene's germline CDR1 is SGHDT and CDR2 YYEEEE.

This clonotype has a count of ten or more. This chain connects TRBV29-1 to TRBJ2-1; TRBD1 matches 10 bases. Trimming cost V 4 bases and J 4 bases; bases outside gene matches: 7. CDR1 is SQVTM, CDR2 ANQGSEA, per germline. The CDR3 loop spans 15 amino acids. CDR3 amino acids: CSVGDRGRGYNEQFF. The CDR3 DNA sequence: TGCAGCGTTGGGGACAGGGGCCGAGGGTACAATGAGCAGTTCTTC.

This clonotype was seen repeatedly, ten times or more. The chain recombines TRBV20-1 with TRBJ2-3; 9 bases are a match to TRBD2. The germline V gene encodes CDR1 DFQATT and CDR2 SNEGSKA (reference sequence). With V trimmed by 5 bases and J by 0 bases, 6 bases remained unmatched. The CDR3 is made up of 15 amino acids. CDR3 loop: CSAASTSGSTDTQYF. The CDR3 region has the DNA TGCAGTGCTGCGTCAACTAGCGGGAGCACAGATACGCAGTATTTT.

This clonotype counts as medium-sized (0.01 to 0.1%). This sequence joins TRBV20-1 and TRBJ2-7; 9 nucleotides align to TRBD2. Germline assignment: CDR1 DFQATT and CDR2 SNEGSKA (reference sequence). This CDR3 is built from 17 residues. V lost 1 base and J lost 0; bases outside the gene matches: 10. The CDR3 loop reads CSARGVAGATTSYEQYF. DNA of the CDR3: TGCAGTGCTAGAGGGGTAGCGGGAGCCACGACCTCCTACGAGCAGTACTTC.

This clonotype was observed many times. The rearrangement links TRBV4-2 to TRBJ2-5, with D hard to call. CDR1 and CDR2 from the germline V gene are LGHNA and YNFKEQ. The V and J ends lost 1 base and 3 bases respectively, with 9 bases between them. The CDR3 extends over 14 amino acids. This CDR3 reads CASSQALNEETQYF. As DNA, the CDR3 is TGTGCCAGCAGCCAAGCCCTTAATGAAGAGACCCAGTACTTC.

This clonotype was found many times. The chain uses TRBV6-1 and TRBJ2-1; D possibly matches TRBD1 or TRBD2 (5 bases each). The CDR3 runs to 14 residues. Trimming pared 2 bases from V and 5 bases from J, leaving 10 bases between. Germline V CDR1 and CDR2: MNHNS, SASEGT. DNA of the CDR3: TGTGCCAGCAGTGAAATAGGGGAGAACAATGAGCAGTTCTTC. This codes for CASSEIGENNEQFF.

This clonotype is categorized as medium-sized (0.01 to 0.1%). V is TRBV29-1 and J is TRBJ2-5; 7 nucleotides match TRBD2. The length of the CDR3 is 13 residues. Germline loops: CDR1 SQVTM, CDR2 ANQGSEA. The J segment lost 2 bases and the V segment lost 7 bases, leaving 7 bases of the junction unmatched. The CDR3 nucleotides read TGCAGCGCCACCTCTAGCGGTCAAGAGACCCAGTACTTC. Translating gives CSATSSGQETQYF.

This chain connects TRBV7-2 to TRBJ2-1; D possibly matches TRBD1 or TRBD2 (7 bases each). Germline V gene lookup returns CDR1 SGHTA and CDR2 FQGNSA. The V gene lost 4 bases and the J gene lost 5 bases, with 21 bases spanning the gap. The CDR3 sequence is 17 residues long. As DNA, the CDR3 is TGTGCCAGCAGCTCCATTTCGACAGGGAGGGTTAACAATGAGCAGTTCTTC. Residues: CASSSISTGRVNNEQFF. The full variable domain, with the rest looked up from reference TRBV7-2 and TRBJ2-1, is GAGVSQSPSNKVTEKGKDVELRCDPISGHTALYWYRQSLGQGLEFLIYFQGNSAPDKSGLPSDRFSAERTGGSVSTLTIQRTQQEDSAVYLCASSSISTGRVNNEQFFGPGTRLTVL.

At least ten counts were recorded for this clonotype. The genes are TRBV20-1 and TRBJ2-3; 11 positions agree with TRBD2. The junction had 18 bases not matched to a gene; V was cut back by 1 base and J by 6 bases. Germline V gives CDR1 DFQATT, CDR2 SNEGSKA (reference sequence). There are 19 residues in the CDR3. The CDR3, as DNA: TGCAGTGCTAGAGTAGGGGATGGAGTAGCGGGAGGGGTCGTCGATACGCAGTATTTT. Translation gives CSARVGDGVAGGVVDTQYF.

This clonotype was seen just once. A much more abundant neighbour one base away suggests this may be a read error. The chain has TRBV7-7 and TRBJ2-5; 12 nucleotides align to TRBD1. Germline V gene data show CDR1 as SSHAT and CDR2 as FNYEAQ (reference sequence). This CDR3 has 16 amino acids. Here the CDR3 reads CASSLPGQGAGETQHF. CDR3 DNA sequence: TGTGCTAGCAGCCTTCCGGGACAGGGGGCTGGAGAGACCCAGCACTTC.

This clonotype came up many times. The chain links TRBV4-2 to TRBJ2-1, with 13 bases identical to TRBD2. This CDR3 comprises 18 residues. Germline-derived CDR1 and CDR2 are LGHNA and YNFKEQ. V dropped 0 bases and J dropped 2; count of bases not matched to a gene: 4. CDR3 region: CASSQDGTSGNPYNEQFF. CDR3 sequence (DNA): TGTGCCAGCAGCCAAGATGGGACTAGCGGGAATCCCTACAATGAGCAGTTCTTC.

In its sample, this clonotype was seen many times. The V call is TRBV12-3 or TRBV12-4, the J call TRBJ2-4; 9 bases map to TRBD1. The ends lost 7 bases at V and 0 bases at J; junction bases unmatched: 7. CDR3 size: 16 residues. The CDR3 sequence is CASNKQGAEAKNIQYF. CDR3 sequence (DNA): TGTGCCAGCAACAAACAGGGGGCGGAAGCCAAAAACATTCAGTACTTC.

The sample holds many counts of this clonotype. The CDR3 DNA is TGTGCCAGCAGTTTGACAGGGCGGACTGAAGCTTTCTTT. Encoded protein: CASSLTGRTEAFF. J is TRBJ1-1 and V is TRBV12-3 or TRBV12-4, with 7 bases matching TRBD1. The CDR3 covers 13 residues. Losses at the gene ends were 3 bases for V and 5 bases for J; bases not matched to a gene: 3.

This clonotype was detected many times. The chain carries TRBV7-9 and TRBJ2-5; D possibly corresponds to TRBD1 (6 bases). The germline V and J ends were trimmed by 5 bases and 6 bases, with 10 bases remaining between them. The CDR3 runs 12 residues. Germline V gene data show CDR1 as SEHNR and CDR2 as FQNEAQ (reference sequence). CDR3 nucleotide sequence: TGTGCCAGCAGCCCACAGGGTCAGACCCAGTACTTC. Its protein product is CASSPQGQTQYF.

This clonotype showed up many times. The chain has TRBV4-2 and TRBJ2-4; no definite D call. CDR1 LGHNA and CDR2 YNFKEQ come from the germline V gene. V gave up 0 bases and J gave up 1 base, with 13 bases separating them. There are 17 residues in the CDR3. The DNA of the CDR3 is TGTGCCAGCAGCCAAGATTATGAAGTAAGGGCCAAAAACATTCAGTACTTC. It specifies CASSQDYEVRAKNIQYF.

The sample holds many counts of this clonotype. CDR3 sequence (DNA): TGTGCCAGCAGAATAGCGGGCCTCTACAATGAGCAGTTCTTC. Its protein is CASRIAGLYNEQFF. The gene calls are TRBV6-2 or TRBV6-3 and TRBJ2-1; 7 nucleotides agree with TRBD2. Germline assignment: CDR1 MNHEY and CDR2 SVGEGT. CDR3 size: 14 residues. The J segment lost 3 bases and the V segment lost 6 bases, leaving 5 bases of the junction unmatched.

In its sample, this clonotype was seen many times. The chain employs TRBV6-5 and TRBJ1-2; D possibly corresponds to TRBD1 (6 bases). Germline lookup yields CDR1 MNHEY and CDR2 SVGAGI. The CDR3 is 13 residues long. V was shortened by 6 bases and J by 8 bases, with 16 bases between the two germline ends. The CDR3 DNA reads TGTGCCAGCAGCCGCACAGGGTATTCCGGCTACACCTTC. The encoded protein is CASSRTGYSGYTF.

This clonotype showed up many times. The chain has TRBV5-1 and TRBJ2-7; weak D call: TRBD2 (5 bases). The V end was cut by 0 bases, the J end by 2 bases, with 12 bases between. The V gene's germline CDR1 is SGHRS and CDR2 YFSETQ. The CDR3 sequence is 15 residues long. The CDR3 loop reads CASSLARTPTYEQYF. The CDR3 coding sequence is TGCGCCAGCAGCTTGGCAAGGACTCCTACCTACGAGCAGTACTTC. Looking up the rest from reference TRBV5-1 and TRBJ2-7 gives the full variable domain: KAGVTQTPRYLIKTRGQQVTLSCSPISGHRSVSWYQQTPGQGLQFLFEYFSETQRNKGNFPGRFSGRQFSNSRSEMNVSTLELGDSALYLCASSLARTPTYEQYFGPGTRLTVT.